This is a list of T cell receptor beta chains from one sample in a study of blood T cells in healthy people across ages. MiXCR was run by TCRdb on the 5' RACE reads, yielding one entry per CDR3 protein. The sample includes roughly 1.4 million distinct CDR3 sequences, 59% of them seen just once. Sequencing input: blood. These receptors were taken from a man in his late teens or twenties in good health. Each CDR3 is given with its conserved first and last residue. D genes are given only for firm matches. Not all rows give a size; the values are once, few, many and, for expanded clones, a class.

>15|.|TRBJ1-2|.|TRBV15
TGTGCCACCAGCAGAGATACATACCAGGGGATCGGCTACACCTTC
CATSRDTYQGIGYTF
>15|.|TRBJ2-7|.|TRBV20-1
TGCAGTGCTAAGCGAAGGGCTATGGACTCCTACGAGCAGTACTTC
CSAKRRAMDSYEQYF
>16|.|TRBJ1-2|.|TRBV6-4
TGTGCCAGCAGTGACTCGAACAGTTGGCTGAACTATGGCTACACCTTC
CASSDSNSWLNYGYTF
>16|.|TRBJ1-5|TRBD1|TRBV20-1
TGCAGTGCTAACATACCAACAGGGGGCAACAATCAGCCCCAGCATTTT
CSANIPTGGNNQPQHF
>11|.|TRBJ1-2|.|TRBV3-1
TGTGCCAGCAGCCATCCGGGTTCACACACCTTC
CASSHPGSHTF
>15|once|TRBJ1-2|TRBD1|TRBV6-5
TGTGCCAGCAGTTATGACGGGACAGTCACCTATGGCTACACCTTC
CASSYDGTVTYGYTF
>15|.|TRBJ2-4|TRBD2|TRBV5-4
TGTGCCAGCAGCTTGTCCCCGGGAGGCAAAAACATTCAGTACTTC
CASSLSPGGKNIQYF
>14|.|TRBJ2-3|TRBD2|TRBV29-1
TGCAGCGTTGATCGGGAGGGCCAGGGAGATACGCAGTATTTT
CSVDREGQGDTQYF
>13|few|TRBJ1-1|.|TRBV6-5
TGTGCCAGCAGTTCTGGCGAGAACACTGAAGCTTTCTTT
CASSSGENTEAFF
>12|few|TRBJ2-1|.|TRBV29-1
TGCAGCGTTTACCGAACCCCTTATGAGCAGTTCTTC
CSVYRTPYEQFF
>17|once|TRBJ2-1|.|TRBV7-9
TGTGCCAGCAGCTTAGGCCTTAGTGGGGGGGCTAACAATGAGCAGTTCTTC
CASSLGLSGGANNEQFF
>14|.|TRBJ1-2|.|TRBV15
TGTGCCACCAGCAGTGCGACGGACATCTATGGCTACACCTTC
CATSSATDIYGYTF
>14|.|TRBJ1-2|.|TRBV4-2
TGTGCCAGCAGTCAGGGAGGGGGAACGGATGGCTACACCTTC
CASSQGGGTDGYTF
>15|few|TRBJ2-1|.|TRBV7-9
TGTGCCAGCAGCTTAGTTGGGTACAGTAACAATGAGCAGTTCTTC
CASSLVGYSNNEQFF
>16|.|TRBJ2-3|.|TRBV10-3
TGTGCCATCAGTGAGGTGGCGCGACCGGGCACAGATACGCAGTATTTT
CAISEVARPGTDTQYF